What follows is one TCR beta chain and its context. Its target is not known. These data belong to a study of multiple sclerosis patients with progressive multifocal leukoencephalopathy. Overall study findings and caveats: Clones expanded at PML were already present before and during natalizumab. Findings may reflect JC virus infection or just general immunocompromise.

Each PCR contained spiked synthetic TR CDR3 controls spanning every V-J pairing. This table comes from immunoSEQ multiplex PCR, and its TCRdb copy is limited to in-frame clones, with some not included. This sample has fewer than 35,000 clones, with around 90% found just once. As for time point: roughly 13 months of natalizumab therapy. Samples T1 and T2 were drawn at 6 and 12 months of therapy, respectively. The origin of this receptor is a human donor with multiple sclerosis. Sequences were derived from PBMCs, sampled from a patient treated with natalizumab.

CDR3 nucleotide sequence: TGTGCCAGCAGCCGACACTCCCGGGACAGGGCGAATGAGCAGTTCTTC. It specifies CASSRHSRDRANEQFF. The V call is TRBV5-4, the J call TRBJ2-1, with 9 bases identical to TRBD1. Germline CDR1 SGHNT, CDR2 YYREEE (reference sequence). This CDR3 contains 16 residues. Trimming took 4 bases from V and 7 from J; bases not matched to a gene: 12.